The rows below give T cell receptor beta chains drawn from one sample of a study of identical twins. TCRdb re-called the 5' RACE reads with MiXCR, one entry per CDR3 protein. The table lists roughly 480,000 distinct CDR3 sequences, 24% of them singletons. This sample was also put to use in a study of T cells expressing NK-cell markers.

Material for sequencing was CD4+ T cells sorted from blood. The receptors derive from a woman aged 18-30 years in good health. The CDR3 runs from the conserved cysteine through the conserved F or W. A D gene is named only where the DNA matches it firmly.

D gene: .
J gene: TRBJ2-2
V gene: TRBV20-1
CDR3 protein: CSARVMTALNTGELFF

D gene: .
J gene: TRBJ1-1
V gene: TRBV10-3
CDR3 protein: CAIQQDRNTEAFF

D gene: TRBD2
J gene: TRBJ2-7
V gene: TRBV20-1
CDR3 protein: CSSGLPLDEQYF

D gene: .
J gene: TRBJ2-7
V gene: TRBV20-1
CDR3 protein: CSARDREQYF

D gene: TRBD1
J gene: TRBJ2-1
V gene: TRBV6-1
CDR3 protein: CASSIPRGSYNEQFF

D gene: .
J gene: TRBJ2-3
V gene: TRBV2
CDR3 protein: CASIQGPSTDTQYF

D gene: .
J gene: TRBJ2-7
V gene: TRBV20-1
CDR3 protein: CSATQGLGSEQYF

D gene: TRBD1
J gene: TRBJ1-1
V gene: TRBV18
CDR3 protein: CASSPNGGYGQGTEAFF

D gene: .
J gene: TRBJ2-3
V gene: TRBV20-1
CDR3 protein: CSVSSLGTDTQYF

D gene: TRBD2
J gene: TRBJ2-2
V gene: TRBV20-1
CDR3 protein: CSARIAGVTGELFF

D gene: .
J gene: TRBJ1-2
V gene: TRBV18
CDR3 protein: CASSPDSLYGYTF

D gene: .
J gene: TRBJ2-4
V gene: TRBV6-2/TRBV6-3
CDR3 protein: CASTPGGAKNIQYF

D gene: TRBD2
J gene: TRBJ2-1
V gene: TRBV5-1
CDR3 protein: CASSPSGGVNYEQFF

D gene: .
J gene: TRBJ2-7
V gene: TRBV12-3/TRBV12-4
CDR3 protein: CASRGTGSYEQYF